These 6 T cell receptor beta chains came from one sample sequenced in a study of blood T cell repertoires in COVID-19. The repertoire was sequenced with immunoSEQ multiplex PCR; TCRdb's copy has only in-frame clones and lacks some. The table includes approximately 120,000 clones, roughly nine tenths detected once. Sequenced material: peripheral blood. These receptors came from a man aged 50 to 59 with COVID-19, enrolled during active disease.

This sequence joins TRBV19 and TRBJ2-3; 8 bases map to TRBD1. Germline trimming cut 7 bases from V and 1 base from J; bases unmatched to any gene: 16. This CDR3 spans 18 amino acids. Germline CDR1 is LNHDA and CDR2 is SQIVND (reference sequence). The CDR3 region has the DNA TGTGCCAGTACTCTACTGGCAGGGGGCGCGACCGGCACAGATACGCAGTATTTT. This codes for CASTLLAGGATGTDTQYF.

Concerning this clone: Other nucleotide sequences from this sample produce the same CDR3. The chain uses TRBV24-1 and TRBJ2-3, with 7 bases fitting TRBD2. This CDR3 has 14 amino acids. The V gene's germline CDR1 is KGHDR and CDR2 SFDVKD. Trimming cost V 5 bases and J 3 bases; bases outside gene matches: 4. The CDR3 DNA follows: TGTGCCACCAGTGCCTGGGGGGGAACAGATACGCAGTATTTT. Residues: CATSAWGGTDTQYF.

This chain links TRBV28 with TRBJ2-5; D is uncertain. Germline V lookup: CDR1 MDHEN, CDR2 SYDVKM. The length of the CDR3 is 15 residues. Deletions cut 5 bases from V and 2 bases from J, with 15 bases between. The CDR3 is CASSPARRSQETQYF. In nucleotides, the CDR3 is TGTGCCAGCAGTCCCGCCAGGCGAAGTCAAGAGACCCAGTACTTC.

This clone has more than one count but fewer than ten. CDR3 in amino acids: CATSRGGQFTNTEAFF. CDR3 DNA: TGTGCCACCAGCAGAGGCGGACAGTTTACGAACACTGAAGCTTTCTTT. The chain joins TRBV15 to TRBJ1-1; possible D gene TRBD1, 6 bases. The V gene lost 1 base and the J gene lost 1 base, with 13 bases spanning the gap. The CDR3 has 16 residues. Looked up from germline, CDR1 is LNHNV and CDR2 is YYDKDF (reference sequence). Drawing the rest from reference TRBV15 and TRBJ1-1, the complete variable domain is DAMVIQNPRYQVTQFGKPVTLSCSQTLNHNVMYWYQQKSSQAPKLLFHYYDKDFNNEADTPDNFQSRRPNTSFCFLDIRSPGLGDTAMYLCATSRGGQFTNTEAFFGQGTRLTVV.

The chain uses TRBV11-2 and TRBJ2-3; TRBD2 matches 8 bases. V lost 7 bases to trimming and J lost 6 bases; unmatched junction nucleotides: 6. This CDR3 has 13 residues. Germline V gene data show CDR1 as SGHAT and CDR2 as FQNNGV. The CDR3 region has the DNA TGTGCCAGCACGAGCGGGAGCGGGGATACGCAGTATTTT. Residues: CASTSGSGDTQYF.

The chain is built from TRBV19 and TRBJ1-2, with D unclear. CDR3 size: 17 residues. Germline loops: CDR1 LNHDA, CDR2 SQIVND (reference sequence). Trimming shortened V by 3 bases and J by 4 bases, and 21 bases separated the two germline ends. Here the CDR3 reads CASSMETPVNPSYGYTF. CDR3 in DNA: TGTGCCAGTAGTATGGAGACTCCGGTGAACCCGAGCTATGGCTACACCTTC.